Each of the 32 T cell receptor beta chains below was sequenced from the same sample in a study of blood T cell repertoires in COVID-19. Libraries were prepared by immunoSEQ multiplex PCR; TCRdb keeps only in-frame clonotypes and omits some of them. The sample lists around 60,000 clones; more than 75% were seen once. The sample was peripheral blood. Source of these receptors: a human donor in a cohort sampled during active COVID-19.

The gene calls are TRBV11-2 and TRBJ1-1; D is perhaps TRBD1 (5 bases). CDR1 and CDR2 (germline): SGHAT, FQNNGV. The CDR3 runs to 16 residues. V shed 0 bases and J shed 0 bases, with 11 bases lying between them. Here the CDR3 reads CASSLDRVSLNTEAFF. The CDR3 DNA sequence: TGTGCCAGCAGCTTAGACAGGGTATCGTTGAACACTGAAGCTTTCTTT. The full variable domain, completed using reference TRBV11-2 and TRBJ1-1, is EAGVAQSPRYKIIEKRQSVAFWCNPISGHATLYWYQQILGQGPKLLIQFQNNGVVDDSQLPKDRFSAERLKGVDSTLKIQPAKLEDSAVYLCASSLDRVSLNTEAFFGQGTRLTVV.

This chain joins TRBV24-1 and TRBJ2-1; no firm D call. Per germline, CDR1 KGHDR and CDR2 SFDVKD. The germline V and J ends were trimmed by 4 bases and 5 bases, with 14 bases remaining between them. This CDR3 spans 15 amino acids. The CDR3 DNA follows: TGTGCCACCAGTGACCCCGACAAGAAAAACAATGAGCAGTTCTTC. This sequence encodes CATSDPDKKNNEQFF.

This chain joins TRBV28 and TRBJ2-1, with a possible D match to TRBD2 (6 bases). This CDR3 region has 13 residues. Trimming shortened V by 7 bases and J by 6 bases, and 13 bases separated the two germline ends. Germline assignment: CDR1 MDHEN and CDR2 SYDVKM. The CDR3 DNA sequence: TGTGCCAGCATTATCGCGGGGCTCAATGAGCAGTTCTTC. The encoded protein is CASIIAGLNEQFF.

V usage is TRBV12-3 or TRBV12-4 and J usage is TRBJ1-4, with a possible D match to TRBD1 (6 bases). V was cut by 7 bases and J by 8 bases, with 14 bases left in between. This CDR3 is 13 amino acids long. As DNA, the CDR3 is TGTGCCAGCACCTCGCGGGGGCGCGAAAAACTGTTTTTT. This translates into CASTSRGREKLFF.

The CDR3 nucleotides read TGTGCCAGCAGTTACTCGAGGCAGGGAGGCGGCTACACCTTC. Translated, it gives CASSYSRQGGGYTF. The V and J genes are TRBV6-2 or TRBV6-3 and TRBJ1-2; D perhaps matches TRBD1 (5 bases). V lost 0 bases, J lost 8 bases, and 13 bases lay in between. CDR1 MNHEY and CDR2 SVGEGT come from the germline V gene. The length of the CDR3 is 14 residues.

This chain connects TRBV6-2 or TRBV6-3 to TRBJ2-1; 9 bases are a match to TRBD1. The V segment lost 5 bases and the J segment 7 bases; nucleotides outside the gene matches: 9. The CDR3 has 15 residues. CDR1 and CDR2 from the germline V gene are MNHEY and SVGEGT. The CDR3 sequence is CASSPYWTGVNEQFF. CDR3 sequence (DNA): TGTGCCAGCAGTCCCTACTGGACAGGGGTGAATGAGCAGTTCTTC.

The chain links TRBV27 to TRBJ2-1, with 16 bases lining up with TRBD2. This CDR3 has 15 amino acids. With 8 bases clipped from V and 9 bases from J, the junction kept 7 bases outside the gene matches. Germline V gene data show CDR1 as MNHEY and CDR2 as SMNVEV (reference sequence). CDR3 DNA: TGTGCCAGCGAGGGGGGGACTAGCGGGAGGGGTGAGCAGTTCTTC. Translated: CASEGGTSGRGEQFF.

The V and J genes are TRBV28 and TRBJ1-1, with D perhaps TRBD1 (5 bases). This CDR3 has 16 amino acids. V was clipped by 5 bases and J by 1 base, with 17 bases between them. Per germline, CDR1 MDHEN and CDR2 SYDVKM. For the CDR3, the DNA is TGTGCCAGCAGTCCCCCCGTTGGGGGAGGGAACACTGAAGCTTTCTTT. This sequence encodes CASSPPVGGGNTEAFF.

This clone was seen once. CDR3 DNA sequence: TGTGCCAGCAGCTTACTCATCGGACTTACTGAAGCTTTCTTT. Protein product: CASSLLIGLTEAFF. This rearrangement joins TRBV7-9 to TRBJ1-1; no definite D call. The CDR3 is 14 residues long. Deletions cut 2 bases from V and 5 bases from J, with 12 bases between. CDR1 is SEHNR and CDR2 is FQNEAQ in the germline V gene (reference sequence).

The chain joins TRBV19 to TRBJ1-2, with D uncertain. This CDR3 has 14 residues. Germline V gene sequence: CDR1 LNHDA, CDR2 SQIVND (reference sequence). The V and J ends lost 2 bases and 4 bases respectively, with 11 bases between them. The CDR3 sequence is CASSIRVFGYGYTF. CDR3 coding DNA: TGTGCCAGTAGTATACGGGTTTTCGGCTATGGCTACACCTTC.

The V gene is TRBV6-5, the J gene TRBJ2-1; no clear D. Trimming removed 2 bases at V and 2 bases at J, with 13 bases between. The CDR3 covers 16 residues. Germline loops: CDR1 MNHEY, CDR2 SVGAGI. The CDR3 spells CASSYKNTKPYNEQFF. CDR3 DNA sequence: TGTGCCAGCAGTTACAAGAATACTAAACCCTACAATGAGCAGTTCTTC.

The gene calls are TRBV4-2 and TRBJ2-3, with 9 bases matching TRBD2. This CDR3 spans 15 amino acids. V gave up 4 bases and J gave up 1 base; unmatched junction bases: 3. Per germline, CDR1 LGHNA and CDR2 YNFKEQ. The CDR3 spells CASSRIAGGTDTQYF. The CDR3 bases are TGTGCCAGCAGCCGTATAGCGGGGGGCACAGATACGCAGTATTTT.

This chain uses TRBV28 with TRBJ2-7; 9 positions match TRBD1. Germline V gene lookup returns CDR1 MDHEN and CDR2 SYDVKM. V shed 4 bases and J 6 bases; nucleotides not matched to a gene: 13. This CDR3 region has 16 residues. The CDR3 DNA is TGTGCCAGCAGTTCTCCCTCCGGGACAGGGACCCCCGAGCAGTACTTC. As protein: CASSSPSGTGTPEQYF.

This chain joins TRBV6-5 and TRBJ2-7; 13 bases align to TRBD2. This CDR3 contains 14 residues. The trim removed 6 bases at V and 7 bases at J, leaving 6 bases unmatched. Germline CDR1 reads MNHEY; CDR2 reads SVGAGI. The CDR3 coding sequence is TGTGCCAGCAGCGGACTAGCGGGAGTGGGGGAGCAGTACTTC. As protein: CASSGLAGVGEQYF.

This chain uses TRBV18 with TRBJ1-2; TRBD1 is a possible D gene (5 bases). In germline, CDR1 is KGHSH, CDR2 LQKENI. Trimming shortened V by 2 bases and J by 8 bases, and 18 bases separated the two germline ends. The length of the CDR3 is 15 residues. CDR3 DNA sequence: TGTGCCAGCTCACCAAGTTCGTTGTCCAGGGTCGGCTACACCTTC. Protein sequence: CASSPSSLSRVGYTF.

The V call is TRBV5-1, the J call TRBJ2-2; the D gene is possibly TRBD1 (6 bases). The V gene lost 6 bases and the J gene lost 2 bases, with 11 bases spanning the gap. The CDR3 consists of 14 residues. The germline V gene has CDR1 SGHRS and CDR2 YFSETQ. CDR3 protein: CASKDSINTGELFF. The CDR3 DNA sequence: TGCGCCAGCAAGGACAGCATTAACACCGGGGAGCTGTTTTTT.

This clone came up once. The V gene is TRBV18, the J gene TRBJ2-1; 7 bases map to TRBD1. The CDR3 consists of 15 residues. V lost 3 bases to trimming and J lost 4 bases; unmatched junction nucleotides: 6. CDR1 is KGHSH, CDR2 LQKENI, per germline. As DNA, the CDR3 is TGTGCCAGCTCACCGTCCGGGACAGCGTACAATGAGCAGTTCTTC. Translated, it gives CASSPSGTAYNEQFF.

The count of this clone is one. The rearrangement joins TRBV5-8 to TRBJ2-3; tentatively, D is TRBD1 (6 bases). Germline CDR1 reads SGHTS; CDR2 reads YDEGEE. CDR3 length: 14 residues. The germline V and J ends were trimmed by 3 bases and 5 bases, with 13 bases remaining between them. Here the CDR3 DNA reads TGTGCCAGCAGCTCTGGACAGCTCGGAGATACGCAGTATTTT. It translates to CASSSGQLGDTQYF. The full variable domain, in which reference TRBV5-8 and TRBJ2-3 provide the parts outside the CDR3, is EAGVTQSPTHLIKTRGQQATLRCSPISGHTSVYWYQQALGLGLQFLLWYDEGEERNRGNFPPRFSGRQFPNYSSELNVNALELEDSALYLCASSSGQLGDTQYFGPGTRLTVL.

This clone was seen a few times. CDR3 in amino acids: CASSFRQGVYNEQFF. CDR3 nucleotides: TGTGCCAGCAGCTTTAGGCAGGGGGTTTACAATGAGCAGTTCTTC. The J gene is TRBJ2-1, the V gene TRBV7-9; 7 bases fit TRBD1. The J segment lost 4 bases and the V segment lost 3 bases, leaving 6 bases of the junction unmatched. The CDR3 length is 15 residues. Germline V CDR1 and CDR2: SEHNR, FQNEAQ (reference sequence).

The J gene is TRBJ2-1, the V gene TRBV10-1, with TRBD2 matching over 13 bases. Germline-derived CDR1 and CDR2 are WNHNN and SYGVQD (reference sequence). J gave up 4 bases and V 8 bases, and 2 bases lay outside the gene matches. The CDR3 extends over 14 amino acids. The CDR3 protein is CASGTSGAYNEQFF. CDR3 DNA sequence: TGCGCCAGCGGGACTAGCGGGGCATACAATGAGCAGTTCTTC.

The V call is TRBV18, the J call TRBJ2-1, with D hard to call. Trimming cost V 6 bases and J 2 bases, with 17 bases left between them. The CDR3 runs 16 residues. Per germline, CDR1 KGHSH and CDR2 LQKENI. DNA of the CDR3: TGTGCCAGCTCCCTGAACCCGCCGGTAACCTACAATGAGCAGTTCTTC. Its translation: CASSLNPPVTYNEQFF.

The CDR3 nucleotides are TGCGCCAGCAGCTTTAGGACCCACGGGGATGAGCAGTTCTTC. Its protein product is CASSFRTHGDEQFF. This chain joins TRBV5-1 and TRBJ2-1; tentative D call: TRBD2 (5 bases). Germline CDR1 reads SGHRS; CDR2 reads YFSETQ. The CDR3 totals 14 residues. V was trimmed by 2 bases and J by 8 bases, leaving 14 bases between them. Combining the CDR3 with reference TRBV5-1 and TRBJ2-1 gives the whole variable domain KAGVTQTPRYLIKTRGQQVTLSCSPISGHRSVSWYQQTPGQGLQFLFEYFSETQRNKGNFPGRFSGRQFSNSRSEMNVSTLELGDSALYLCASSFRTHGDEQFFGPGTRLTVL.

The rearrangement links TRBV3-1 (or the pseudogene TRBV3-2) to TRBJ1-6; TRBD1 matches at 8 bases. J lost 10 bases, V lost 4 bases, and 9 bases had no gene match. Looked up from germline, CDR1 is LGHDT and CDR2 is YNNKEL (reference sequence). The CDR3 extends over 15 amino acids. The CDR3 sequence: CASSPLGQGSSPLHF. The CDR3 region has the DNA TGTGCCAGCAGCCCCCTAGGACAGGGAAGCTCACCCCTCCACTTT.

This chain connects TRBV7-3 to TRBJ2-2, with D unclear. Trimming stripped 4 bases from V and 4 bases from J, with 10 bases between. This CDR3 is built from 14 residues. CDR1 and CDR2 (germline): SGHTA, FQGTGA. CDR3 nucleotide sequence: TGTGCCAGCAGCTCTAGGTTCTCCACCGGGGAGCTGTTTTTT. Translation gives CASSSRFSTGELFF.

The rearrangement joins TRBV24-1 to TRBJ2-7; 9 bases fit TRBD2. J gave up 0 bases and V 3 bases, and 14 bases lay outside the gene matches. Germline V gene data show CDR1 as KGHDR and CDR2 as SFDVKD. The CDR3 sequence is 19 residues long. CDR3 amino acids: CATSDIAGENQLDSYEQYF. The CDR3 region has the DNA TGTGCCACCAGTGATATAGCGGGAGAGAACCAACTTGACTCCTACGAGCAGTACTTC.

This clone was picked up one time. This sequence joins TRBV7-7 and TRBJ2-5, with 8 nucleotides matching TRBD1. CDR1 is SSHAT and CDR2 is FNYEAQ in the germline V gene (reference sequence). The CDR3 is 12 residues long. V lost 6 bases, J lost 5 bases, and 2 bases stayed unmatched. CDR3 amino acids: CASSYRGETQYF. The CDR3 nucleotides read TGTGCCAGCAGTTACAGGGGGGAGACCCAGTACTTC.

The rearrangement joins TRBV3-1 (or the pseudogene TRBV3-2) to TRBJ2-1, with 7 bases matching TRBD2. This CDR3 has 14 amino acids. CDR1 and CDR2 from the germline V gene are LGHDT and YNNKEL (reference sequence). Unmatched junction bases numbered 8, after V lost 4 bases and J lost 8 bases. The CDR3 DNA follows: TGTGCCAGCAGCCTTCGGGGAGGGAATTATGAGCAGTTCTTC. Translating it yields CASSLRGGNYEQFF.

The genes are TRBV9 and TRBJ2-2, with a tentative D call TRBD2 (5 bases). The CDR3 has 13 residues. Trimming stripped 5 bases from V and 3 bases from J, with 8 bases between. The germline gives CDR1 SGDLS, CDR2 YYNGEE. CDR3 loop: CASSGADTGELFF. CDR3 coding DNA: TGTGCCAGCAGTGGAGCGGACACCGGGGAGCTGTTTTTT.

The V and J genes are TRBV18 and TRBJ1-3; 8 bases are shared with TRBD1. The CDR3 runs 16 residues. Trimming cost V 1 base and J 1 base; bases outside gene matches: 3. Germline V lookup: CDR1 KGHSH, CDR2 LQKENI. CDR3 loop: CASSPRDRTSGNTIYF. Here the CDR3 DNA reads TGTGCCAGCTCACCACGGGACAGGACGTCTGGAAACACCATATATTTT.

Only one count was recorded for this clone. Compared with germline, one end of the junction differs, possibly owing to a read error. The rearrangement uses TRBV9 and TRBJ2-1; the match to TRBD2 covers 10 bases. Per germline, CDR1 SGDLS and CDR2 YYNGEE. The CDR3 has 15 residues. The chain's CDR3 is CASSGRGAGGSPRIF. DNA for the CDR3: TGTGCCAGCAGCGGCCGGGGAGCGGGAGGGTCCCCACGGATCTTC.

This rearrangement joins TRBV28 to TRBJ2-7; 10 bases map to TRBD2. The CDR3 has 15 amino acids. Per germline, CDR1 MDHEN and CDR2 SYDVKM. Germline trimming cut 8 bases from V and 3 bases from J; bases unmatched to any gene: 10. CDR3 nucleotides: TGTGCCAGCGGTGTTCCTAGCGGGAGTCTCTACGAGCAGTACTTC. Translated: CASGVPSGSLYEQYF.

This clone was seen just once. The chain uses TRBV28 and TRBJ1-4, with D uncertain. Trimming removed 0 bases at V and 0 bases at J, with 11 bases between. CDR1 MDHEN and CDR2 SYDVKM come from the germline V gene. CDR3 length: 17 residues. CDR3: CASSLWPQITTNEKLFF. The CDR3 region has the DNA TGTGCCAGCAGTTTATGGCCACAGATCACAACTAATGAAAAACTGTTTTTT.